This TCR beta chain came from a study of T cells after yellow fever vaccination. 5'RACE template switching added a universal primer site and UMIs to TCR cDNA. TCRdb re-called the 5' RACE reads with MiXCR, one entry per CDR3 protein. The repertoire holds some 340,000 distinct CDR3 sequences, with about 10% as singletons. As for this clonotype: Antigen: not known.

Study-level findings and limits: In post-booster samples, most primary-vaccination clones reappeared (approximately 95% CD4, 88% CD8). Abundant clonotypes from the bulk population could get into FACS-sorted repertoires as contaminants.

CDR3 length equals 13 residues. Germline V gives CDR1 SEHNR, CDR2 FQNEAQ (reference sequence). Trimming removed 1 base from V and 5 bases from J, with 8 bases in between. The receptor's source is a man between 18 and 29 years old who received the YFV17D yellow fever vaccine. The source was CD4+ T cells sorted from PBMCs, collected 45 days after the yellow fever booster vaccination. The chain combines TRBV7-9 with TRBJ1-2; D uncertain. In nucleotides, the CDR3 is TGTGCCAGCAGCTTAGATCCGGTATATGGCTACACCTTC. The encoded protein is CASSLDPVYGYTF.